This T cell receptor (beta chain) was captured in a study of blood T cell repertoires in COVID-19. Background on the study: From the United States, Italy and Spain came samples of acute and convalescent COVID-19.

V trimming: 6 bases; J trimming: 7 bases; junction bases outside the gene matches: 12. Germline assignment: CDR1 MNHEY and CDR2 SMNVEV (reference sequence). The CDR3 totals 15 residues. The protocol was immunoSEQ multiplex PCR, while the TCRdb copy is restricted to in-frame clones and leaves out a portion. Of hundreds of thousands of clones listed, about 90% were seen once; the top ten hold approximately 4.3%. Those who participated ranged in age from about 18 to 95 years and resided in approximately 26 US areas. The J gene is TRBJ1-5, the V gene TRBV27; 7 positions match TRBD1. The receptor was derived from a woman aged 18-29 years with acute COVID-19. Input material: PBMCs or T cells enriched from blood (not recorded which). In DNA, the CDR3 is TGTGCCAGCAGCTGGAACAGGGGTCTCGGACAGCCCCAGCATTTT. It is translated as CASSWNRGLGQPQHF.